The T cell receptor (beta chain) under discussion was sequenced for a study of neurological immune-mediated disorders. This clonotype was seen many times. The team produced cDNA through 5'RACE using 10-nucleotide random UMIs. TCRdb re-called the 5' RACE reads through MiXCR, storing one row per CDR3 protein. The sample has tens of thousands of distinct CDR3 sequences, under 4.5% seen once. The V and J ends lost 4 bases and 0 bases respectively, with 11 bases between them. CDR3 length: 16 amino acids. Germline V gene sequence: CDR1 SGHRS, CDR2 YFSETQ. This sequence joins TRBV5-1 and TRBJ1-6, with D perhaps TRBD1 (5 bases). This receptor was identified in a woman aged 45-65 years with multiple sclerosis. Material: PBMCs. CDR3 bases: TGCGCCAGCAGCCGGGGGACCAGCTCCTATAATTCACCCCTCCACTTT. It is translated as CASSRGTSSYNSPLHF.